The entry below gives a single TCR beta chain sequence along with its context. This sample was taken from a study of monozygotic twins with inflammatory bowel disease. The germline V gene has CDR1 DFQATT and CDR2 SNEGSKA (reference sequence). This CDR3 contains 13 residues. TCRdb reprocessed the 5' RACE reads, keeping one entry per CDR3 protein, no DNA. The specimen's table records more than 300,000 distinct CDR3 sequences. The source is a human donor with ulcerative colitis or Crohn's disease, or a healthy co-twin of an affected twin (not recorded which). V and J are TRBV20-1 and TRBJ2-1; the D gene TCRdb calls, TRBD1, cannot be checked with no DNA. The sequenced material came from blood. CDR3 residues: CRAGGRANNEQFF.